This T cell receptor beta chain is from a study of blood T cell repertoires in COVID-19. The wider study: COVID-19 samples from acute and convalescent phases originated in the United States, Italy and Spain. Sample material is recorded as cDNA or gDNA derived from T cells, B-cell-depleted T cells, or PBMCs.

This clone was seen once. Allocation to cohorts depended on clinical history reported by the participants. Trimming took 4 bases from V and 2 from J, leaving 9 bases between them. This CDR3 has 13 residues. Germline V gene data show CDR1 as SGHRS and CDR2 as YFSETQ. In the original processing: Reference gene primers were amplified, and this amplification served to estimate nucleated cell counts. Some clones are missing from TCRdb's copy, which holds only in-frame ones; the method was immunoSEQ multiplex PCR. V and J calls and clone size follow that table, whereas D and trimming were derived from the DNA. The sample includes about 330,000 clones, roughly nine tenths of them seen just once.

The V call is TRBV5-1, the J call TRBJ1-2; TRBD1 might be the D (6 bases). The TCR was taken from a woman between 25 and 40 years old who had recovered from COVID-19. What was sequenced was PBMCs or T cells enriched from blood (not recorded which). The CDR3 here is CASSNTGNYGYTF. DNA for the CDR3: TGCGCCAGCAGCAACACAGGGAACTATGGCTACACCTTC.